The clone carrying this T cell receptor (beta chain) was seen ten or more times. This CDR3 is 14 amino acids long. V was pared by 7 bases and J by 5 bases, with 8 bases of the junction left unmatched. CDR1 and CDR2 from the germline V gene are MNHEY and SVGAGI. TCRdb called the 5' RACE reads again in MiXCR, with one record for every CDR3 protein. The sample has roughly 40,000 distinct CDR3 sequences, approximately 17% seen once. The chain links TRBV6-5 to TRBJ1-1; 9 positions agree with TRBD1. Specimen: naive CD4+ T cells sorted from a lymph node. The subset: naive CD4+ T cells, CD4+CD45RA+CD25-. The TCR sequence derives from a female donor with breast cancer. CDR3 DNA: TGTGCCAGCAAAAGGGACAGGGACAGTACTGAAGCTTTCTTT. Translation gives CASKRDRDSTEAFF.